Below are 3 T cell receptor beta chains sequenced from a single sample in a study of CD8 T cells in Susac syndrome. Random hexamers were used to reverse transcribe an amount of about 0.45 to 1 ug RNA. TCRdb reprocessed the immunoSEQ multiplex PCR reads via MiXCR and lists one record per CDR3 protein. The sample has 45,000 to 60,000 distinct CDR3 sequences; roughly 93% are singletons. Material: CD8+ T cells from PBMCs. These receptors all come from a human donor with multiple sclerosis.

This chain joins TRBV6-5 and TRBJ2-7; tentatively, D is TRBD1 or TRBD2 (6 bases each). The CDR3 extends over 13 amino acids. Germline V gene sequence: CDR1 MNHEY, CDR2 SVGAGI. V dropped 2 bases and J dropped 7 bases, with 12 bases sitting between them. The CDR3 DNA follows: TGTGCCAGCAGTTACGTGGGGGCGGGAGAGCAGTACTTC. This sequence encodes CASSYVGAGEQYF.

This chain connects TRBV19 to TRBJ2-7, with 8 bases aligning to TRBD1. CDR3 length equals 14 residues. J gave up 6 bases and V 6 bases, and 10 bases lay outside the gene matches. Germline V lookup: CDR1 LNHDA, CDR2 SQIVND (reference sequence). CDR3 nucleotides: TGTGCCAGTAGCCCCGGACAGGGAATGGGCGAGCAGTACTTC. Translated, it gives CASSPGQGMGEQYF.

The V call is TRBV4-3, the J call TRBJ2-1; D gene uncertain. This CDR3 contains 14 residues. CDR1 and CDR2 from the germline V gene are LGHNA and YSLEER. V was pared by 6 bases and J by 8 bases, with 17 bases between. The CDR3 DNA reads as TGCGCCAGCAGTACCAACCTACGAAACGATGAGCAGTTCTTC. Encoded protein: CASSTNLRNDEQFF.